This paragraph covers one T cell receptor beta chain sequence. Its antigen is unknown. No much larger clone is present one base from it, and per-base qualities are unavailable. These data are taken from a study of blood T cells in healthy people across ages (dated by TCRdb to the mid-2010s). Describing the broader study: In model experiments, template switching captured roughly one uniquely barcoded TCR beta cDNA molecule for every two T cells. Age-related changes in TCR beta repertoire diversity were measured in the study by deep sequencing normalized with unique cDNA molecular identifiers. To avoid experimental bias, donors of different ages were randomly spread across the sequencing lanes. Using the same blood draw, the study looked at two additional independent replicas of 1 million unique cDNA reads for two donors, one aged 18 to 29 and the other aged 80 or older. The donors were split into four age groups: young (average about 16 years), middle-aged (about 40), aged (over 55) and long-lived (approximately 80).

From the cysteine up to the phenylalanine, the CDR3 has a length of 10 residues. The CDR3 DNA has 30 bases and is translated from base 1. V and J lose 9 bases and 15 bases, and a span of 15 bases separates them. Based on the germline V gene, the CDR1 and CDR2 sequences are MNHEY and SVGAGI. The 39 donors, aged roughly 6 to 95 years, were systemically healthy Caucasian individuals from Russia. Around 9.9 milliliters of peripheral blood were collected from each donor into EDTA-treated Vacutainer tubes. Ficoll-Paque density-gradient centrifugation was used to isolate PBMCs, with at least 7 million obtained per sample. Total RNA, at least 5 micrograms per sample, was extracted from PBMCs with Trizol reagent. Naive CD45RAhigh/CD27high T cell percentages were measured by flow cytometry on a PBMC aliquot from every donor. Findings and caveats that apply to the study as a whole: There was a strong correlation between observed TCR beta diversity and the percentage of naive T cells measured by flow cytometry. Compared with the aged group, more naive CD4+ T cells, fewer expanded clones and increased TCR diversity were shown by the long-lived group, suggesting age selection. Conclusive comparison of naive and antigen-experienced compartments was prevented by the profiling of bulk unsorted PBMCs. Total diversity estimates from one million sequenced T cells were considered lower bounds and underestimates. As age increased, observed TCR beta diversity per million T cells dropped in a roughly linear way, and a significant reduction was already evident by age approximately 40. Because the CMV infection status of the donors was unknown, age-related changes in expanded clonotypes may potentially have been confounded.

Libraries were constructed by 5' RACE. TCRdb names Illumina HiSeq 2500 as the instrument used. A second PCR of about 7 to 12 cycles was run with a J-beta primer mix and a sample-barcoded 5' primer. A template-switch 5' adaptor carrying 12 random nucleotides introduced a unique molecular identifier onto each TCR beta cDNA molecule. At least 2.5 million CDR3-containing paired-end reads were obtained from each sample. First-strand cDNA synthesis was performed from all RNA using the Mint cDNA synthesis kit, with priming by a TRBC-specific oligonucleotide. After uracil-DNA glycosylase treatment, a first 18-cycle PCR used universal primers M1SS and BC2_uni_R on all cDNA. As for how the authors treated the data: For normalization, 1 million high-quality reads were randomly selected from each sample, with every read carrying a distinct molecular identifier. Reads with shared molecular identifiers were discarded instead of being binned into consensus sequences. MiTCR, with a Q25 quality threshold and the strictest error-elimination algorithm, was used for CDR3 identification, clonotype clustering and error correction. A nonparametric unseen species model using Euler transformation provided a lower-bound estimate of total TCR beta diversity. The public sequencing data were trimmed at Q25 with fastp and processed into clonotypes with MiXCR by TCRdb, which kept only in-frame beta chains. Entries are consolidated by CDR3 protein sequence, retaining the most common genes and DNA. Here the V and J calls rest on TCRdb's processing, not on the authors' analysis. The table for this sample lists roughly 800,000 distinct CDR3 sequences; roughly 60% of them were counted only once. Jointly, the top ten make up 20% to 25% of the sample.

Sequencing was done on a sample of blood. The chain links TRBV6-5 with TRBJ2-1; TRBD2 could be the D gene, as 5 bases match. The source of this sequence is a man aged 25 to 40 in good health. The CDR3 in this case is CARENLRGFF. The nucleotide sequence reads TGTGCCAGAGAAAACCTCCGGGGGTTCTTC.